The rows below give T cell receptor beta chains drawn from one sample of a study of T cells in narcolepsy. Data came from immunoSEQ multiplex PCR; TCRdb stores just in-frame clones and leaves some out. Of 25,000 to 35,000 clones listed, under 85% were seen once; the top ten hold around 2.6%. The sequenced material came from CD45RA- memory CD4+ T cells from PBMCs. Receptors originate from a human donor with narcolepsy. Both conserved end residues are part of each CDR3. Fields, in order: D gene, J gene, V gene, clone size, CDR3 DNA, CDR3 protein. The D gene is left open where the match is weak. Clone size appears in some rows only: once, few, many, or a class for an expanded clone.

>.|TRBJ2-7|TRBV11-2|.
TGTGCCAGCAGCTACTGGCGGGGCCCGACGGGCTACGAGCAGTACTTC
CASSYWRGPTGYEQYF
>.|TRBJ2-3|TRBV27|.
TGTGCCAGCAGTTTACCAGGGCGGGCGAATACGCAGTATTTT
CASSLPGRANTQYF
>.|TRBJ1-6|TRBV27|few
TGTGCCAGCAGAATATTACAGGGAGGAAATTCACCCCTCCACTTT
CASRILQGGNSPLHF
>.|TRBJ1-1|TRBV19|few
TGTGCCGGAAAACCGGGACATCAGAACACTGAAGCTTTCTTT
CAGKPGHQNTEAFF
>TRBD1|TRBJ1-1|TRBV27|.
TGTGCCAGCAGCAGCAGGGGGTGGGGCGCTGAAGCTTTCTTT
CASSSRGWGAEAFF
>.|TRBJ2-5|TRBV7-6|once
TGTGCCAGCAGCTTATCGTGGGGTGGTCAAGAGACCCAGTACTTC
CASSLSWGGQETQYF
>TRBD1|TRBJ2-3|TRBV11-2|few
TGTGCCAGCAGCCTTAATACAGGGGCTAGCACAGATACGCAGTATTTT
CASSLNTGASTDTQYF
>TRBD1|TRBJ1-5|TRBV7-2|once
TGTGCCAGCAGCTTGGGACAGGGTTTTGGCGGCAATCAGCCCCAGCATTTT
CASSLGQGFGGNQPQHF
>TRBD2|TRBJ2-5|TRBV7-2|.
TGTGCCAGCAGCCCGGGGGGGCGATACCAAGAGACCCAGTACTTC
CASSPGGRYQETQYF
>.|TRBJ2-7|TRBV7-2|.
TGTGCCAGCAGTGCTACGTCAGGATTCTACGAGCAGTACTTC
CASSATSGFYEQYF
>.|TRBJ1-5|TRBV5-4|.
TGTGCCAGCAGCTTTGAGGGAAATCAGCCCCAGCATTTT
CASSFEGNQPQHF
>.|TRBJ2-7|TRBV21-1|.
TGTGCCAGCAGCAAAGTGGGCACGGGGGTTAGGATTCTTAGCTCCTACGAGCAGTACTTC
CASSKVGTGVRILSSYEQYF
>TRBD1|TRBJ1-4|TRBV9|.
TGTGCCAGCAGCCCCGCCGGGACAGGAGCTGAAAAACTGTTTTTT
CASSPAGTGAEKLFF
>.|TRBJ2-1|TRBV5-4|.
TGTGCCAGCAGCCTTGGGGGACGAGGGAATGAGCAGTTCTTC
CASSLGGRGNEQFF
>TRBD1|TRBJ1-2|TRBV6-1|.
TGTGCCAGCAGTGAAGCCCAGGGGGCATGGGGCTACACCTTC
CASSEAQGAWGYTF
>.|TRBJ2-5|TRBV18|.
TGTGCCAGCTCACCCCGAGTACTAGAGTACCAAGAGACCCAGTACTTC
CASSPRVLEYQETQYF
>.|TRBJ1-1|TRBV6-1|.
TGTGCCGGAGGACGCGCGGCCTCGGGGACTGAAGCTTTCTTT
CAGGRAASGTEAFF
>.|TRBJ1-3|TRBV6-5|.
TGTGCCAGCAGTTACGGGGGGGCGGGTGGAAACACCATATATTTT
CASSYGGAGGNTIYF
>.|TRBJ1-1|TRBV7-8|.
TGTGCCAGCAGCTTATTCACCGGGGCCGTGGCCCCCGAAGCTTTCTTT
CASSLFTGAVAPEAFF
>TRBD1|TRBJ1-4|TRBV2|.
TGTGCCAGCAGTCCTACCCCCGGACAGGGGGCAGGGGGTGAAAAACTGTTTTTT
CASSPTPGQGAGGEKLFF
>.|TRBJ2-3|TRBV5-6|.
TGTGCCAGCAGCTTGGGCTCATACACAGATACGCAGTATTTT
CASSLGSYTDTQYF
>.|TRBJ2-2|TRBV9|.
TGTGCCAGCAGCGCCCGGACTACCGCGAACACCGGGGAGCTGTTTTTT
CASSARTTANTGELFF
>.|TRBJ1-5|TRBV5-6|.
TGTGCCAGCAGCTTACAGGGACCGGGTCCCCAGCATTTT
CASSLQGPGPQHF
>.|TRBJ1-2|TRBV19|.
TGTGCCAGTACCCAACGGGAATATGAGGGAGGCTACACCTTC
CASTQREYEGGYTF
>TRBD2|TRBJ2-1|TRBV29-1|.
TGCAGCGCTGAACCACAGCGGGGGCCCTACAATGAGCAGTTCTTC
CSAEPQRGPYNEQFF
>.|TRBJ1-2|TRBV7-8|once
TGTGCCAGCAGCTTAGGATTCGGGACTAACTATGGCTACACCTTC
CASSLGFGTNYGYTF
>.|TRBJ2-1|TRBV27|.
TGTGCCAGCACCACCCACGACCGAACCTACAATGAGCAGTTCTTC
CASTTHDRTYNEQFF
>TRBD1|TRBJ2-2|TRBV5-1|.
TGCGCCAGCAGAGACGACAGGGTAAACACCGGGGAGCTGTTTTTT
CASRDDRVNTGELFF
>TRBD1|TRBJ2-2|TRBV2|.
TGTGCCCCAACCCGGGACAGATATACCGGGGAGCTGTTTTTT
CAPTRDRYTGELFF
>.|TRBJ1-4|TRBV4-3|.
TGCGCCAGCAGCCAAGGGCAGGGGTTTTCTGCAACTAATGAAAAACTGTTTTTT
CASSQGQGFSATNEKLFF
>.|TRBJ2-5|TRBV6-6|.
TGTGCCAGCAGTTACGATTCGCAGTACCAAGAGACCCAGTACTTC
CASSYDSQYQETQYF
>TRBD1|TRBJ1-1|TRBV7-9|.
TGTGCCAGCAGCAATACAGGGGATAAAGCTTTCTTT
CASSNTGDKAFF
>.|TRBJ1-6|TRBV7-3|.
TGTGCCAGCAGCTTAACGGCCCCAGGGGAGGGGTCACCCCTCCACTTT
CASSLTAPGEGSPLHF
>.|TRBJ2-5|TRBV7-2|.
TGTGCCAGCAGCCCAGGAAACCACAGGGTACAAGAGACCCAGTACTTC
CASSPGNHRVQETQYF
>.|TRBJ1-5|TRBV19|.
TGTGCCAGTAGTATAGGAACAGGTGAACAGCCCCAGCATTTT
CASSIGTGEQPQHF
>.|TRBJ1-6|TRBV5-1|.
TGCGCCAGCAGCTTCAAGGGACTTAATTCACCCCTCCACTTT
CASSFKGLNSPLHF
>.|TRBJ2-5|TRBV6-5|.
TGTGCCAGCAGTACGGGGAGGCAAGAGACCCAGTACTTC
CASSTGRQETQYF
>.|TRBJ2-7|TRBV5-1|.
TGCGCCAGCAGCTTGGGGGGGAACACCCACGAGCAGTACTTC
CASSLGGNTHEQYF